These T cell receptor beta chains were read from a single sample in a study of blood T cell repertoires in COVID-19. Assay: immunoSEQ multiplex PCR; the TCRdb copy retains only in-frame clones and omits some. In the table there are more than 300,000 clones, around 87% of which are singletons. The sequencing input was PBMCs or T cells enriched from blood (not recorded which). The receptors were sampled from a middle-aged man in a cohort exposed to, infected with or recovered from COVID-19 (not recorded which). CDR3s include the opening cysteine and the closing phenylalanine or tryptophan. A D gene is named only where the DNA matches it firmly. Clone size is given for some rows only: seen once, a few or many times, or a class if the clone is expanded.

V gene	D gene	J gene	clone size	CDR3 protein	CDR3 DNA
TRBV5-1	NA	TRBJ2-2	NA	CASRVDSLGELFF	TGCGCCAGCAGGGTCGACAGCCTCGGGGAGCTGTTTTTT
TRBV13	NA	TRBJ2-1	NA	CASSLGSLNEQFF	TGTGCCAGCAGCCTCGGGTCCCTCAATGAGCAGTTCTTC
TRBV11-2	TRBD2	TRBJ2-7	few	CASSLQRPRASGSHEQYF	TGTGCCAGCAGCCTTCAACGCCCCCGGGCTAGCGGGTCCCACGAGCAGTACTTC
TRBV5-5	NA	TRBJ1-5	NA	CASSLLAEGWQPQHF	TGTGCCAGCAGCTTACTTGCCGAGGGTTGGCAGCCCCAGCATTTT
TRBV19	NA	TRBJ2-7	NA	CASSIRGLAYEQYF	TGTGCCAGTAGTATACGGGGGTTAGCCTACGAGCAGTACTTC
TRBV5-1	NA	TRBJ2-7	NA	CASSLSGVYEQYF	TGCGCCAGCAGCTTGTCAGGGGTCTACGAGCAGTACTTC
TRBV2	TRBD1	TRBJ1-2	NA	CASHTGDRGTDGYTF	TGTGCCAGCCATACCGGGGACAGGGGAACGGATGGCTACACCTTC
TRBV11-2	NA	TRBJ2-7	once	CASSLTWSGATAYEQYF	TGTGCCAGCAGCTTAACGTGGTCAGGGGCGACAGCCTACGAGCAGTACTTC
TRBV27	NA	TRBJ1-1	NA	CASSFGGSNTEAFF	TGTGCCAGCAGTTTTGGGGGCTCGAACACTGAAGCTTTCTTT
TRBV19	TRBD1	TRBJ1-4	NA	CASSPASGTAYEKLFF	TGTGCCAGTAGCCCTGCCTCAGGGACAGCCTATGAAAAACTGTTTTTT
TRBV5-1	NA	TRBJ2-7	NA	CASGAGGAPYEQYF	TGCGCCAGCGGTGCCGGTGGAGCTCCCTACGAGCAGTACTTC
TRBV27	TRBD1	TRBJ1-5	NA	CASSSGQGRNQPQHF	TGTGCCAGCAGTTCAGGACAGGGACGCAATCAGCCCCAGCATTTT
TRBV24-1	NA	TRBJ1-5	NA	CATRRGANQPQHF	TGTGCCACCAGGCGGGGGGCGAATCAGCCCCAGCATTTT
TRBV5-1	NA	TRBJ2-7	NA	CASSFYGSNYEQYF	TGCGCCAGCAGCTTTTACGGGTCGAACTACGAGCAGTACTTC
TRBV2	TRBD1	TRBJ1-2	NA	CASSTTGGAIYGYTF	TGTGCCAGCAGTACTACAGGGGGCGCGATCTATGGCTACACCTTC
TRBV2	TRBD1	TRBJ2-2	NA	CASRATGTGELFF	TGTGCCAGCAGGGCGACAGGGACCGGGGAGCTGTTTTTT
TRBV15	NA	TRBJ1-6	NA	CATSRPTGNNSPLHF	TGTGCCACCAGCAGACCAACAGGGAATAATTCACCCCTCCACTTT
TRBV5-4	TRBD1	TRBJ1-6	NA	CASSLNRGRNNSPLHF	TGTGCCAGCAGCTTAAACAGGGGGCGTAATAATTCACCCCTCCACTTT